This TCR beta chain was sequenced during a study of T cell repertoires in cytomegalovirus infection. Study overall: In the study, CMV epitopes included recently identified HLA-C-restricted and well-studied HLA-B-restricted ones. Based on public TCR beta signatures, there were indications of CMV infection and of a matching HLA type.

Using its own MiXCR run on the reads, TCRdb lists one record per CDR3 protein. The sample includes about 830,000 distinct CDR3 sequences, approximately 29% of them seen just once. Findings and caveats of the study: Public TCR beta family frequency separated CMV-and-HLA carriers, including in an independent cohort. HLA-C-restricted CMV-specific TCR beta clonotypes prevailed in the ex vivo response.

The germline CDR1 and CDR2 sequences are LNHDA and SQIVND (reference sequence). CDR3 length equals 11 residues. Trimming stripped 1 base from V and 7 bases from J, with 4 bases between. A note on this clonotype: Its antigen is unidentified.

The chain employs TRBV19 and TRBJ1-1; D not resolved. This clonotype was obtained from a human donor in good health (CMV status not recorded). Some clones in this sample may be carry-over from other donors' samples. Specimen: cultured CD8+ T cells from PBMCs, collected from culture after CMV antigen stimulation. The CDR3 here is CASSIGIEAFF. The CDR3 nucleotides read TGTGCCAGTAGTATAGGGATTGAAGCTTTCTTT.